This entry is about one TCR beta chain. Its antigen is as yet unknown. The data were produced by immunoSEQ multiplex PCR, yet TCRdb's version contains in-frame clones alone and is incomplete. The sample holds about 34,000 clones; approximately 82% are singletons and the top ten take roughly 15%. Autologous stem cell transplantation was followed by relapse in every patient, and brentuximab vedotin exposure varied. Relapsed/refractory classical Hodgkin lymphoma patients had complete, partial or progressive responses. This sample is drawn from a study of PD-1 blockade in classical Hodgkin lymphoma. Study conclusions and caveats: A significant rise in TCR diversity was seen by C4D1 for CD4+ cells but not for CD8+ cells.

The sequence was obtained from a human donor with classical Hodgkin lymphoma. The sequencing here drew on peripheral blood mononuclear cells (PBMCs), taken before the second cycle of nivolumab.

The CDR3 spells CASSEDRAYEQYF. CDR3 DNA sequence: TGTGCCAGCAGCGAGGACAGGGCCTACGAGCAGTACTTC. The chain employs TRBV5-6 and TRBJ2-7; 8 nucleotides match TRBD1. Germline CDR1 SGHDT, CDR2 YYEEEE. The CDR3 extends over 13 amino acids. Trimming took 4 bases from V and 2 from J; bases not matched to a gene: 2.